This paragraph covers one TCR beta chain sequence. This clone was observed a few times. There is no known antigen for this receptor. No base quality information exists; no much larger clone differs at one position. To prepare the library, the immunoSEQ multiplex PCR assay was applied. For the multiplex PCR, a mixture combining 60 forward primers for TCR Vbeta segments and 13 reverse primers for TCR Jbeta segments was used. The CDR3 region of rearranged TCR beta genes was amplified from genomic DNA with a multiplex PCR assay. Amplified TCR beta libraries were sequenced as 87-base-pair reads on the Illumina HiSeq System. As for how the authors treated the data: In a later analysis, 77 million or so unique TCR beta chains were counted across the 500 to 850 repertoires, and approximately 9.9 million of these chains were shared by at least two donors. Raw reads were error-corrected and collapsed into unique sequences with a nearest-neighbor algorithm that merged closely related sequences to remove PCR and sequencing errors. Alignment of CDR3 sequences to IMGT reference sequences was used to assign V, D and J gene segments. Each retained sequence needed at least a six-nucleotide match to both a V gene segment and a J gene segment. A rearrangement was called productive if the CDR3 had no stop codons and remained in frame with V and J, and every other rearrangement was called non-productive. CDR3 was defined according to IMGT convention as the region running from the second conserved V-encoded cysteine to the conserved J-encoded phenylalanine. Sequences without an unambiguous match to a single V gene segment were excluded from the earlier analysis of about 640 of the donors. An earlier analysis of some 610 of the donors called V segments functional above 56.7% productive rearrangements and segregating when the between-donor standard deviation exceeded 5%. To diagnose cytomegalovirus status from the catalog of TCR beta chain sequences, a statistical classification framework was built. A later analysis assigned V and J genes by comparing TCR nucleotide sequences with IMGT/GENE-DB human TR gene sequences. The TCRdist pipeline was used in a later analysis to assign CDR3 sequences and most-parsimonious VDJ recombination scenarios. A later analysis defined each TCR beta chain by its CDR3 amino acid sequence plus V-gene family, and excluded reads lacking a unique V-gene family. A later analysis removed 550 to 650 highly shared, low-generation-probability nucleotide sequences to deal with suspected cross-contamination and a sequencing artifact. For each public chain, a later analysis derived a clonal expansion index from normalized ranks of inferred template counts within each repertoire. In a later analysis, generation probabilities were computed using a VDJ recombination model fitted to out-of-frame rearrangements, and the results were checked against IGoR. In a later analysis, hypergeometric tests were used to score TCR-TCR, TCR-HLA and TCR-CMV co-occurrence, with a repertoire-size bias correction applied to TCR pairs. In a later analysis, false discovery rates were estimated by permuting HLA or CMV assignments 20 times. In a later analysis, co-occurring TCRs were grouped using DBSCAN, with TCRdist sequence similarity added in when clustering inside HLA-allele-positive subsets. Repertoires with fewer than 30,000 or more than 120,000 public chains, plus five repertoires with anomalous nucleotide sharing, were excluded from co-occurrence clustering. TCRdb took over this immuneACCESS table, retaining in-frame rearrangements with V and J assigned. Such tables are incomplete; in checked studies, under half of the missing clones stem from an unresolved V gene, and the remainder is unexplained. D and trimming come from the DNA, and the V and J calls and clone size come from that table. Recorded for this sample are about 150,000 clones; over 80% of them occurred a single time. The ten largest account for approximately 1.3% of the sample.

According to the germline V gene, CDR1 reads SGHTS and CDR2 reads YDEGEE. V is shortened by 3 bases, J by 0 bases, and the region joining them spans 13 bases. The CDR3 measures 17 amino acids from cysteine to phenylalanine. Just CDR3 DNA is preserved here, 51 bases in frame from base 1. The cohort comprised around 690 healthy bone marrow donors. At the time of sampling, every cohort member was nominally healthy, though immune exposures that went unrecorded were likely present. The donor was CMV seronegative and belonged to the group of approximately 320 seronegative cohort members. Every donor gave a peripheral blood sample, and the peripheral blood mononuclear cells from that sample were used for TCR beta sequencing. Genomic DNA was extracted from the blood cell samples with the Qiagen DNeasy Blood Extraction Kit. The sample belongs to a study of cytomegalovirus exposure and HLA in healthy donors (dated by TCRdb to between 2016 and 2019). In terms of the full investigation: An earlier analysis of several hundred of the donors reported approximately 270 Gb of sequence data and some 100 million unique TCR beta sequences from around 200 million T cells. About 330 gigabases of sequencing data and about 92 million unique TCR sequences made up an early release that covered several hundred HLA-typed donors. Of the roughly 430 genotyped donors, about 80% fell in the genetic ancestry cluster associated with self-reported Caucasian donors. The aim of the study was to test whether cataloging public T cell receptors could identify signatures of past pathogen exposure. Using immunosequencing, the study profiled T cell repertoires from about 650 subjects and related those repertoires to cytomegalovirus serostatus. Besides the first cohort of 666 subjects, a separate validation cohort made up of 120 different subjects was used. To predict cytomegalovirus infection status, the study brought together high-throughput TCR immunosequencing, statistical association of individual TCRs with disease status, and machine learning. In a later analysis, previously published TCR beta repertoires from several hundred donors were re-analyzed and high-resolution HLA genotyping was added so that TCR occurrence patterns could be studied. In the later analysis, no new phenotypic data were used to find candidate immune exposures; instead, reliance was placed on TCR beta sequences and their occurrence across donors. To decide whether each TCR beta V gene segment behaved as functional or pseudogenic, an earlier analysis of some 570 of the donors relied on high-throughput TCR beta sequencing. Donor age, sex, ethnicity and CMV serostatus were compiled together with the repertoire data. In a later genetic analysis, genome-wide SNP genotypes for about 65% of the roughly 700 donors were used, and that subset was treated as a discovery cohort. All discovery cohort repertoires had been generated using a single sequencing platform. HLA typing included class I and class II loci at four-digit resolution. The number of donors typed differed by locus, with about 629-630 for A, B, C, DRB1 and DQB1, 522 for DQA1, some 570 for DPA1, and approximately 470 for DPB1. A few DR-DQ haplotypes were treated as single units for association and clustering because of strong linkage in the cohort. Across approximately 420 genotyped donors of the cohort, an average of about 240,000 unique TCR beta nucleotide sequences per donor were sequenced, and about a sixth of those sequences were non-productive. The study at large found these results: In an earlier analysis of 500 to 650 of the donors, most TCR beta V segments appeared in productive rearrangements about 90% or about 30% of the time, broadly matching IMGT annotations. According to a later genetic analysis, donors in an Asian-associated ancestry cluster had fewer N-insertions in productive TCRs than the roughly 670-donor mean. The cohort was sequenced for TCR beta chains only, and without alpha or paired-chain data the features that could be detected were limited. A later analysis associated 15,000 to 20,000 TCR beta sequences with specific HLA alleles at a false discovery rate of 0.05. When HLA alleles, especially DR and DQ, strongly co-occurred, attributing TCR associations to individual alleles was difficult. The authors suggested that the approach could potentially be generalized to other disease states and immunological phenotypes. Because HLA typing was missing for some donors at each locus, association tests included only the typed subset. Linkage disequilibrium might explain the correlated functional status among segregating V segments, but an unknown experimental factor could not be ruled out. Because counts were too low, seventeen rarely observed V segments, including chromosome 9 orphons, were excluded from the earlier analysis of roughly 580 of the donors. According to a later analysis, most CMV-associated TCR beta chains appeared to be HLA-restricted, and the HLA associations seemed to be driven largely by CMV exposure. In a later analysis, TCR association rates were found to vary across HLA loci, with the most associated TCRs seen for DRB1 alleles and the fewest for HLA-C alleles. A later genetic analysis associated a missense DCLRE1C variant with V-gene and J-gene trimming of TCR beta chains, and an independent cohort replicated the association. In vitro tests confirmed that a few of the cytomegalovirus-associated TCR beta chains recognize cytomegalovirus antigens. The classifier was reported to diagnose cytomegalovirus status with high specificity and sensitivity in both the original and validation cohorts. Sequencing depth was assumed to be roughly uniform across donors in the presence/absence analyses, though that assumption may not hold. A later analysis reported that several top co-occurrence clusters appeared linked to parvovirus B19, influenza, CMV and Epstein-Barr virus. Immune exposure information for the cohort was limited to CMV serostatus. Most TCR sequences were observed very rarely across donors, whereas some public TCRs were present in many individuals. Because the 87-base-pair reads could not distinguish some IMGT-functional V segments, including TRBV6-2 and TRBV6-3, those segments were excluded. The study gave a list of 150 to 200 TCR beta chains associated with cytomegalovirus. The sequencing pipeline was judged likely to have produced a cluster of highly shared sequence variants as a technical artifact. In a later analysis, HLA-associated TCR beta chains were found to be more clonally expanded and to have lower generation probabilities than equally common non-associated chains. A further reported finding was that TCR beta sequences accurately predicted the HLA-A and HLA-B alleles for most subjects in the first cohort.

The chain was built from TRBV5-8 and TRBJ2-6; the D gene is possibly TRBD1, with 6 bases matching. The sequence derives from a boy aged 2 to 10 in good health and CMV-seronegative. Sequences were obtained from PBMCs. The nucleotides read TGTGCCAGCAGCTCGGGACACCACCTCTCTGGGGCCAACGTCCTGACTTTC. This yields the protein CASSSGHHLSGANVLTF.